The following is a T cell receptor beta chain sequence with its context. No antigen is known for it. The data derive from a study of shared clonotypes between healthy human individuals. Profiling relied on immunoSEQ multiplex PCR, and the TCRdb table lists in-frame clones only, not all of them. The sample holds 800,000 or so clones, approximately 97% seen once. Whole-study findings and limits: Blood was the sole source, and tissue repertoires probably differ.

As defined, naive CD8 cells were CD45RO-negative and positively selected for CCR7, with terminally differentiated effector memory CD45RA+ cells excluded. The V segment lost 3 bases and the J segment 5 bases; nucleotides outside the gene matches: 5. This CDR3 contains 14 residues. Germline CDR1 is KGHSH and CDR2 is LQKENI. The chain employs TRBV18 and TRBJ2-7; 9 bases map to TRBD2. The clonotype was recovered from a young man in good health. The sample taken for sequencing was naive CD8+ T cells sorted from blood. Here the CDR3 DNA reads TGTGCCAGCTCACCGCGGGAGGGCCGGGACGAGCAGTACTTC. Translated: CASSPREGRDEQYF.